The clone carrying this T cell receptor (beta chain) has only one observation. What it binds is not known. The CDR3 has 16 residues. The germline V gene encodes CDR1 SGHNT and CDR2 YYREEE (reference sequence). Trimming took off 4 bases at V and 4 bases at J, with 15 bases between the two ends. Produced via immunoSEQ multiplex PCR; TCRdb's table is partial and in-frame only. Seen here are 120,000 to 150,000 clones, roughly 90% observed once, and the top ten hold about 4.9%. The data are from a study of T cell responses to AZD1222 COVID-19 vaccine. Study-level points and caveats: Nearly half of spike-specific TCRs reportedly target unmutated variant regions. An increase in Spike-specific TCR breadth and depth was observed after two AZD1222 doses. Repertoire samples came only from after the peak T cell response. Donors were chiefly white British, with a greater number of females, and clonal diversity was perhaps underestimated.

Sample: peripheral blood, taken 28 days after the second dose of the MenACWY control vaccine. The J gene is TRBJ2-6, the V gene TRBV5-4, with D possibly TRBD2 on 7 matching bases. The receptor's source is an adult who received the MenACWY meningococcal vaccine as a control. In DNA, the CDR3 is TGTGCCAGCAGCGGGGGGGGCTCGGAAGGGGCCAACGTCCTGACTTTC. Translating it yields CASSGGGSEGANVLTF.